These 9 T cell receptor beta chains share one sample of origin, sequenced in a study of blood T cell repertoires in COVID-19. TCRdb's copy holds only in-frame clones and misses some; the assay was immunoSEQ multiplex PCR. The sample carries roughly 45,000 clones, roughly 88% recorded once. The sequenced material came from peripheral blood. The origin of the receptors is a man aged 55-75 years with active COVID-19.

Written as DNA, the CDR3 is TGTGCCAGTAGTATAGGGTCCAGCGGGAGGGCTCTCAATGAGCAGTTCTTC. Translating it yields CASSIGSSGRALNEQFF. The genes are TRBV19 and TRBJ2-1, with 10 bases matching TRBD2. Germline values: CDR1 LNHDA, CDR2 SQIVND (reference sequence). The CDR3 covers 17 residues. V lost 1 base, J lost 6 bases, and 9 bases stayed unmatched. Together with reference TRBV19 and TRBJ2-1, the CDR3 gives the full variable domain: DGGITQSPKYLFRKEGQNVTLSCEQNLNHDAMYWYRQDPGQGLRLIYYSQIVNDFQKGDIAEGYSVSREKKESFPLTVTSAQKNPTAFYLCASSIGSSGRALNEQFFGPGTRLTVL.

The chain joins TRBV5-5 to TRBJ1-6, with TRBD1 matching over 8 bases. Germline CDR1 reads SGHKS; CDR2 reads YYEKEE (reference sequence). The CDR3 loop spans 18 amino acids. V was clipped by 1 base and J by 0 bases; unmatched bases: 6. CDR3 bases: TGTGCCAGCAGCTTGAGAACAGGGACAGGCTCCTATAATTCACCCCTCCACTTT. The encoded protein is CASSLRTGTGSYNSPLHF.

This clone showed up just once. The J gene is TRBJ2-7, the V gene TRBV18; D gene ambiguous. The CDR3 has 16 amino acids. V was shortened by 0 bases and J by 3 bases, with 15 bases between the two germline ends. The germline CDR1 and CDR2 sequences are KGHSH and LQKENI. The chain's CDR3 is CASSPPTAPGDYEQYF. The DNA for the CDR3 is TGTGCCAGCTCACCACCGACGGCCCCCGGAGACTACGAGCAGTACTTC.

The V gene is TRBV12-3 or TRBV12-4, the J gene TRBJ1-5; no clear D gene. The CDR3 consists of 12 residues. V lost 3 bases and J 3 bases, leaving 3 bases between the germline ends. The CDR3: CASSFLNQPQHF. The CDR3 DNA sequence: TGTGCCAGCAGTTTCCTCAATCAGCCCCAGCATTTT.

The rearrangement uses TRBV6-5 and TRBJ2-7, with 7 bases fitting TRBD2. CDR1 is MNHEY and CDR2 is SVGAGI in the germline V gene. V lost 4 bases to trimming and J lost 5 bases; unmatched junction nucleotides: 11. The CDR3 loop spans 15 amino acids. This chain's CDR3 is CASSSISGATDEQYF. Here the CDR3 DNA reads TGTGCCAGCAGTTCGATAAGCGGGGCGACGGACGAGCAGTACTTC.

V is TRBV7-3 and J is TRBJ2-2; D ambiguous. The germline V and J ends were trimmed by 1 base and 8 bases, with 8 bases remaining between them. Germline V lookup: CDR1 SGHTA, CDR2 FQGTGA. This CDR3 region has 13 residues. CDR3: CASSLIDSGELFF. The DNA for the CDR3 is TGTGCCAGCAGCTTAATAGACTCTGGGGAGCTGTTTTTT.

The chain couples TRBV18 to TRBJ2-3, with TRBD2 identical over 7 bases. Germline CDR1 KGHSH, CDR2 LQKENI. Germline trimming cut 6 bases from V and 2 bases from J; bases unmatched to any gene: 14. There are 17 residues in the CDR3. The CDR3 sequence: CASSRVPGTTTTDTQYF. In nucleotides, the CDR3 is TGTGCCAGCTCGCGGGTTCCCGGGACTACTACCACAGATACGCAGTATTTT. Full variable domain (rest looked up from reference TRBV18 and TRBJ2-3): NAGVMQNPRHLVRRRGQEARLRCSPMKGHSHVYWYRQLPEEGLKFMVYLQKENIIDESGMPKERFSAEFPKEGPSILRIQQVVRGDSAAYFCASSRVPGTTTTDTQYFGPGTRLTVL.

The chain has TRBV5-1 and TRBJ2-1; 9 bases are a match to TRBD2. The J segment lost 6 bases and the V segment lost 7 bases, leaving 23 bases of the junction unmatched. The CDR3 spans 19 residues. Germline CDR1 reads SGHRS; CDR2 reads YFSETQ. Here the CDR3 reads CASRPGLAGTKGTPNEQFF. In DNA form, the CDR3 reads TGCGCCAGCCGTCCCGGGCTAGCGGGAACCAAGGGGACACCCAATGAGCAGTTCTTC.

The CDR3 loop is CASSIGLVEYEQYF. CDR3 DNA: TGCGCCAGCAGCATAGGACTAGTCGAGTACGAGCAGTACTTC. J is TRBJ2-7 and V is TRBV5-1, with 7 bases fitting TRBD2. There are 14 residues in the CDR3. The J segment lost 4 bases and the V segment lost 4 bases, leaving 8 bases of the junction unmatched. CDR1 and CDR2 (germline): SGHRS, YFSETQ. The full variable domain, rest sourced from reference TRBV5-1 and TRBJ2-7, is KAGVTQTPRYLIKTRGQQVTLSCSPISGHRSVSWYQQTPGQGLQFLFEYFSETQRNKGNFPGRFSGRQFSNSRSEMNVSTLELGDSALYLCASSIGLVEYEQYFGPGTRLTVT.